This T cell receptor (beta chain) was obtained from a study of blood T cell repertoires in COVID-19. For the study at large: The United States, Italy and Spain provided the acute and convalescent COVID-19 samples. Nucleic acid was either cDNA or gDNA, and it came from T cells, B-cell-depleted T cells, or PBMCs.

Trimming took 3 bases from V and 2 from J, leaving 8 bases between them. The V gene's germline CDR1 is SGHRS and CDR2 YFSETQ. This CDR3 contains 13 residues. Original processing notes: The authors estimated nucleated cell counts from reference gene primer amplification. Clones were sequenced by immunoSEQ multiplex PCR, and TCRdb holds only the in-frame ones, with some missing. D and trimming come from the DNA, and the V and J calls and clone size come from that table. The sample lists approximately 120,000 clones; 84% were seen once. This TCR was sampled from a human donor in a cohort sampled during active COVID-19. The material sequenced was peripheral blood. The chain has TRBV5-1 and TRBJ1-2; D is ambiguous. As DNA, the CDR3 is TGCGCCAGCAGCTCGGAGAACAACTATGGCTACACCTTC. It codes for CASSSENNYGYTF.